This TCR beta chain is from a study of neurological immune-mediated disorders. TCRdb analysed the 5' RACE reads with MiXCR anew, one entry per CDR3 protein. The data contain 31,000 or so distinct CDR3 sequences, approximately 4.3% of them singletons. This clonotype was observed at least ten times. V was shortened by 6 bases and J by 4 bases, with 13 bases between the two germline ends. This CDR3 spans 14 amino acids. In germline, CDR1 is MNHNS, CDR2 SASEGT. The chain links TRBV6-1 to TRBJ1-3; the D is unclear. The sequence was collected from a man between 18 and 29 years old in good health. Sequenced: PBMCs. This CDR3 reads CASSRTWTGNTIYF. DNA for the CDR3: TGTGCCAGCAGCCGGACTTGGACGGGAAACACCATATATTTT.